These T cell receptor beta chains were read from a single sample in a study of CD8 T cells in ankylosing spondylitis. Via MiXCR, TCRdb re-called the 5' RACE reads, giving one row per CDR3 protein. Of 150,000 to 200,000 distinct CDR3 sequences detected, 15% to 20% appear once; the ten largest clones hold approximately 4.3%. The source material was blood, either unsorted or a sorted T cell fraction (not recorded which). These receptors were taken from a male donor aged 10 to 30 with ankylosing spondylitis or in good health (not recorded which). Both conserved end residues are part of each CDR3. D genes are given only for firm matches. Only part of the rows carry a size: once, few, many, or a class if the clone is expanded.

NA	TRBV20-1	TRBJ2-4	many	CSARDGALAKNIQYF	TGCAGTGCTAGAGATGGAGCACTAGCCAAAAACATTCAGTACTTC
NA	TRBV10-3	TRBJ2-1	few	CAISESNAASYNEQFF	TGTGCCATCAGTGAGTCCAATGCGGCCTCCTACAATGAGCAGTTCTTC
TRBD1	TRBV20-1	TRBJ1-1	many	CSAQDRGTAEAFF	TGCAGTGCCCAGGACAGGGGAACCGCTGAAGCTTTCTTT
TRBD2	TRBV20-1	TRBJ2-3	many	CSAVSGLAGTDTQYF	TGCAGTGCCGTCTCCGGCCTAGCGGGGACAGATACGCAGTATTTT
TRBD1	TRBV30	TRBJ1-1	NA	CAWSSDRGNSAFF	TGTGCCTGGAGTTCTGACAGGGGCAACTCCGCTTTCTTT
NA	TRBV27	TRBJ2-7	NA	CASSLRVDSYEQYF	TGTGCCAGCAGTTTAAGGGTTGACTCCTACGAGCAGTACTTC
NA	TRBV14	TRBJ1-5	many	CASSLRPPYSQPQHF	TGTGCCAGCAGCCTACGACCGCCTTACAGTCAGCCCCAGCATTTT
TRBD1	TRBV6-2/TRBV6-3	TRBJ2-3	many	CASSIGTVSTDTQYF	TGTGCCAGCAGTATCGGGACAGTAAGCACAGATACGCAGTATTTT
NA	TRBV5-1	TRBJ1-5	many	CASSAATGPNQPQHF	TGCGCCAGCAGCGCGGCCACGGGGCCCAATCAGCCCCAGCATTTT
TRBD2	TRBV30	TRBJ2-1	NA	CAWWGSGATYNEQFF	TGTGCCTGGTGGGGGAGCGGGGCAACCTACAATGAGCAGTTCTTC
NA	TRBV20-1	TRBJ1-5	NA	CSARGSNSNQPQHF	TGCAGTGCTAGAGGTAGCAATAGCAATCAGCCCCAGCATTTT
NA	TRBV29-1	TRBJ1-1	NA	CRAGAEAGTEAFF	TGCAGAGCTGGGGCAGAGGCAGGCACTGAAGCTTTCTTT
NA	TRBV12-3/TRBV12-4	TRBJ2-5	many	CASGSGAAPETQYF	TGTGCCAGCGGCTCCGGTGCGGCCCCGGAGACCCAGTACTTC
TRBD1	TRBV12-3/TRBV12-4	TRBJ2-7	many	CASSLTGQGPYEQYF	TGTGCCAGCAGTTTAACCGGACAGGGGCCCTACGAGCAGTACTTC
NA	TRBV27	TRBJ2-1	NA	CASSSYEGSSYNEQFF	TGTGCCAGCAGCTCTTACGAGGGGAGCTCCTACAATGAGCAGTTCTTC
NA	TRBV7-2	TRBJ2-1	NA	CASSPTGTYVIF	TGTGCCAGCAGCCCCACCGGGACCTACGTGATCTTC
TRBD1	TRBV12-3/TRBV12-4	TRBJ2-1	few	CASRDRAGEQFF	TGTGCCAGCAGAGACAGGGCCGGGGAGCAGTTCTTC
TRBD1	TRBV6-2/TRBV6-3	TRBJ1-5	many	CASSWDRGTWQPQHF	TGTGCCAGCAGCTGGGACAGGGGGACTTGGCAGCCCCAGCATTTT
TRBD2	TRBV12-3/TRBV12-4	TRBJ2-1	many	CASSFSGSTDNEQFF	TGTGCCAGCAGTTTTAGCGGGAGCACGGACAATGAGCAGTTCTTC
TRBD2	TRBV10-3	TRBJ2-3	many	CAISELKTSGVSTDTQYF	TGTGCCATCAGTGAGCTAAAGACTAGCGGGGTTAGCACAGATACGCAGTATTTT
NA	TRBV4-2	TRBJ2-7	many	CASSQDPGSAYEQYF	TGTGCCAGCAGCCAAGACCCCGGGTCTGCCTACGAGCAGTACTTC
NA	TRBV24-1	TRBJ2-1	many	CATSHADNEQFF	TGTGCCACCAGTCACGCGGACAATGAGCAGTTCTTC